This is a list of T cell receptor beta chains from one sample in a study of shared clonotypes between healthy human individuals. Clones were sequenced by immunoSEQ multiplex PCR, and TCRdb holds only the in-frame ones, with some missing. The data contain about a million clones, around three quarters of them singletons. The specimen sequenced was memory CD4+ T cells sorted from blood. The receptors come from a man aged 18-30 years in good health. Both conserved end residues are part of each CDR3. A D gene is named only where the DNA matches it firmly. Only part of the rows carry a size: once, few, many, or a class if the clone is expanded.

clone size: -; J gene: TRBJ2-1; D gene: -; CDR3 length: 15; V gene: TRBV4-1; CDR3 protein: CASSRVRIGLNEQFF; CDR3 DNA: TGCGCCAGCAGCCGAGTACGAATTGGTCTGAATGAGCAGTTCTTC
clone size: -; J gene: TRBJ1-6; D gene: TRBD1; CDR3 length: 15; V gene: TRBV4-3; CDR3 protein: CASSRDSSYNSPLHF; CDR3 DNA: TGCGCCAGCAGCCGGGACAGCTCCTATAATTCACCCCTCCACTTT
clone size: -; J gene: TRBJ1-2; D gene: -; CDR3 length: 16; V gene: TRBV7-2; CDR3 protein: CASSRTRTDLGYGYTF; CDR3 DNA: TGTGCCAGCAGCCGAACACGGACAGACTTAGGCTATGGCTACACCTTC
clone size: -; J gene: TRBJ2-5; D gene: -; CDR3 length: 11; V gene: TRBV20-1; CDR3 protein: CSASVAGTQYF; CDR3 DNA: TGCAGTGCTAGTGTAGCAGGGACCCAGTACTTC
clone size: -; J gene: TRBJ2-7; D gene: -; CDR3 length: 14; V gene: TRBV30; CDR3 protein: CAWSVGGASAEQYF; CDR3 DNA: TGTGCCTGGAGTGTAGGGGGGGCCTCCGCGGAGCAGTACTTC
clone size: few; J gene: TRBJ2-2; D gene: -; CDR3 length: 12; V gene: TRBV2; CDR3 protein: CASTSFAGELFF; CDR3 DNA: TGTGCCAGCACGTCCTTCGCCGGGGAGCTGTTTTTT
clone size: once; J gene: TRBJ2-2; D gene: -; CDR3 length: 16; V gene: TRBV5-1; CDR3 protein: CASSLEGNSNTGELFF; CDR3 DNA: TGCGCCAGCAGCTTGGAGGGGAACTCAAACACCGGGGAGCTGTTTTTT
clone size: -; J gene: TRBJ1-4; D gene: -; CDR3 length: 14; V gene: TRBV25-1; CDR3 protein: CASSWGSTNEKLFF; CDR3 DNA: TGTGCCAGCAGTTGGGGTTCAACTAATGAAAAACTGTTTTTT
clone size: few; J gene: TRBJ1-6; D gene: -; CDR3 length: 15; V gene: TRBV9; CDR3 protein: CASSLQGQKDSPLHF; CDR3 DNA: TGTGCCAGCAGCCTCCAAGGTCAGAAAGATTCACCCCTCCACTTT
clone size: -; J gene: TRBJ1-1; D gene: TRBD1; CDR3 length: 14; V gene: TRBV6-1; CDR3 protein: CASSDEPGGTEAFF; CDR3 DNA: TGTGCCAGCAGTGACGAACCAGGGGGGACTGAAGCTTTCTTT
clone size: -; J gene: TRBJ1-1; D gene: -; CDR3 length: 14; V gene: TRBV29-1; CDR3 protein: CSVDGAGLNTEAFF; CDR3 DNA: TGCAGCGTTGATGGTGCAGGGCTGAACACTGAAGCTTTCTTT
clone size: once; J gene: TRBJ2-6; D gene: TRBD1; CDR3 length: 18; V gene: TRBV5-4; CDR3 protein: CASSLRTGDGSGANVLTF; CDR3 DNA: TGTGCCAGCAGCCTTCGGACAGGAGATGGCTCTGGGGCCAACGTCCTGACTTTC
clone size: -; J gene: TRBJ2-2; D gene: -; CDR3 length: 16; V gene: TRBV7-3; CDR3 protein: CASRPTGTTNTGELFF; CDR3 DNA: TGTGCCAGCAGGCCGACAGGCACTACGAACACCGGGGAACTGTTTTTT
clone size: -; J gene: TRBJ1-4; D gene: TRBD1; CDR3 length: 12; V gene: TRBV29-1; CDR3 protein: CSAGTDNEKLFF; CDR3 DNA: TGCAGCGCCGGGACAGATAATGAAAAACTGTTTTTT
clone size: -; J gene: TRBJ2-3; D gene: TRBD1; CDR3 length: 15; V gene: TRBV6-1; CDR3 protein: CASSEAPTGADTQYF; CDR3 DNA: TGTGCCAGCAGTGAAGCGCCGACAGGGGCAGATACGCAGTATTTT
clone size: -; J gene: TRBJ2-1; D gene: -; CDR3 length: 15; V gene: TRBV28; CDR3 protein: CAYGRGPSSYNEQFF; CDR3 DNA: TGCGCCTATGGGAGGGGGCCGAGCTCCTACAATGAGCAGTTCTTC
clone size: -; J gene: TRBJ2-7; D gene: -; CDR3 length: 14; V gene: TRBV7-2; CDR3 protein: CASSFGGSRDEQYF; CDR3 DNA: TGTGCCAGCAGCTTCGGGGGTAGCAGGGACGAGCAGTACTTC
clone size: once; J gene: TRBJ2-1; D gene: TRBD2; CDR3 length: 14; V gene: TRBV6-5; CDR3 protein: CASSSRWGGNEQFF; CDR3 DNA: TGTGCCAGCAGTTCCCGGTGGGGGGGCAATGAGCAGTTCTTC
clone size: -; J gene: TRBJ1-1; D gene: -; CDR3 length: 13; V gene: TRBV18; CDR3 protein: CASSRQMNTEAFF; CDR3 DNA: TGTGCCAGCTCGAGACAGATGAACACTGAAGCTTTCTTT
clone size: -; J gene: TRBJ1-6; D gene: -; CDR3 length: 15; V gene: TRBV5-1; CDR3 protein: CASSLGDSYNSPLHF; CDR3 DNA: TGCGCCAGCAGCTTGGGTGACAGCTATAATTCACCCCTCCACTTT
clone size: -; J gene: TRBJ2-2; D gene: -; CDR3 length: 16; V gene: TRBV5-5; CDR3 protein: CASSLTGAHFSGELFF; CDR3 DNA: TGTGCCAGCAGCTTGACGGGGGCTCATTTTTCCGGGGAGCTGTTTTTT
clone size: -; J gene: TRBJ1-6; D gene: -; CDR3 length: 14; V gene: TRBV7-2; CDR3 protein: CASSLAMGDSPLHF; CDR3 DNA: TGTGCCAGCAGCTTAGCGATGGGAGATTCACCCCTCCACTTT
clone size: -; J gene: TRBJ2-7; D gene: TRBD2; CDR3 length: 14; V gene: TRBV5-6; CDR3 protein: CASSSQGLSYEQYF; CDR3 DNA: TGTGCCAGCAGCTCTCAGGGACTATCCTACGAGCAGTACTTC
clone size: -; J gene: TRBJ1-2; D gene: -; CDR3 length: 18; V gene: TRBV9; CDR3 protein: CASSVGSGGQGLNYGYTF; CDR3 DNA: TGTGCCAGCAGCGTAGGCAGTGGGGGCCAGGGACTTAACTATGGCTACACCTTC
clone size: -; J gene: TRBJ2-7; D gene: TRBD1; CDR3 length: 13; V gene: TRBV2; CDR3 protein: CANGQGASYEQYF; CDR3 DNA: TGTGCCAACGGACAGGGGGCCTCCTACGAGCAGTACTTC
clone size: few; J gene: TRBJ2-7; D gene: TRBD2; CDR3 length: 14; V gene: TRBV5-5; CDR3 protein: CASSLRLATYEQYF; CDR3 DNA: TGTGCCAGCAGCTTGAGACTAGCGACCTACGAGCAGTACTTC
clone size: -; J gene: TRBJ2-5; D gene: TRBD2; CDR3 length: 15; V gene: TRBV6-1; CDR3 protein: CASSATSGSRETQYF; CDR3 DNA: TGTGCCAGCAGTGCTACTAGCGGGTCGAGAGAGACCCAGTACTTC
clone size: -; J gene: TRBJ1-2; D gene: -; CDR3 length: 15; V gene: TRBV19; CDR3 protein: CASSIRGREIYGYTF; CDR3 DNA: TGTGCCAGTAGTATCCGGGGCAGGGAGATCTATGGCTACACCTTC
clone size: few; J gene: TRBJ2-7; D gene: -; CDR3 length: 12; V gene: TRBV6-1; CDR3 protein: CASRRDTYEQYF; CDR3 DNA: TGTGCCAGCAGAAGGGATACCTACGAGCAGTACTTC
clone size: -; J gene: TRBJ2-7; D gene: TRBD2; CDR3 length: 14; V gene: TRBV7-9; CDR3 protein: CASSPLGRDYEQYF; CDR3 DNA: TGTGCCAGCAGCCCCCTTGGGAGGGACTACGAGCAGTACTTC
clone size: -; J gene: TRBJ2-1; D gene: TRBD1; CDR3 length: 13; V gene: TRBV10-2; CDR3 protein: CASFRTGRGEQFF; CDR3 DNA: TGCGCCAGCTTCCGGACAGGGCGAGGTGAGCAGTTCTTC
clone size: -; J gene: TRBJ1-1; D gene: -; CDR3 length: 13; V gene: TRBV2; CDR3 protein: CASGGQTNTEAFF; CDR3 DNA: TGTGCCAGCGGTGGACAGACCAACACTGAAGCTTTCTTT
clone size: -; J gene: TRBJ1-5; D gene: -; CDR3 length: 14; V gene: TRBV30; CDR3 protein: CAWSQGMNNQPQHF; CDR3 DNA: TGTGCCTGGAGCCAGGGTATGAACAATCAGCCCCAGCATTTT
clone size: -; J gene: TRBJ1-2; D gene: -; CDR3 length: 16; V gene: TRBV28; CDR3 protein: CASRTILDGRGYGYTF; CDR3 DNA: TGTGCCAGCAGGACGATTTTGGACGGACGGGGCTATGGCTACACCTTC
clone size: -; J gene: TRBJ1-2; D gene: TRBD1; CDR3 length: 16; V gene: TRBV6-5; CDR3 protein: CASSYSGQGTFYGYTF; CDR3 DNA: TGTGCCAGCAGTTACTCGGGACAGGGTACCTTCTATGGCTACACCTTC
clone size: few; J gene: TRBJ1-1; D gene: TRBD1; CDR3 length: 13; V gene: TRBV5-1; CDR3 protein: CASRGQPNTEAFF; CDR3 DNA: TGCGCCAGCCGGGGACAGCCGAACACTGAAGCTTTCTTT
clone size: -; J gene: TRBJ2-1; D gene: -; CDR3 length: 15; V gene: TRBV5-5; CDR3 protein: CASSLLGGPLNEQFF; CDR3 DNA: TGTGCCAGCAGCTTGTTGGGCGGGCCCCTCAATGAGCAGTTCTTC
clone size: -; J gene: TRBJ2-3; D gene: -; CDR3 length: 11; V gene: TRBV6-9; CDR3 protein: CASRPAHTQYF; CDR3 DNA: TGTGCCAGCAGACCCGCGCATACGCAGTATTTT
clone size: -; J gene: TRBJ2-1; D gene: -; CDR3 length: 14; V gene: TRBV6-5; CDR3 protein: CASSYSVADNEQFF; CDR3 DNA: TGTGCCAGCAGTTACAGTGTTGCGGACAATGAGCAGTTCTTC
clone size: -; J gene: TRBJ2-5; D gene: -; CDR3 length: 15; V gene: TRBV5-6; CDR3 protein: CASSEPGSLPETQYF; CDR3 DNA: TGTGCCAGCAGCGAACCGGGCTCCCTCCCGGAGACCCAGTACTTC
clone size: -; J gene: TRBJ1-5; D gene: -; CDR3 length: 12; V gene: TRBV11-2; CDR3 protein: CARGASNQPQHF; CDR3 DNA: TGTGCCAGAGGGGCGAGCAATCAGCCCCAGCATTTT
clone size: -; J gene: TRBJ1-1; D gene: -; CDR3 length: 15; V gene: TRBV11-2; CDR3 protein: CASSAQRGVGTEAFF; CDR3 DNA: TGTGCCAGCAGCGCGCAAAGGGGTGTTGGCACTGAAGCTTTCTTT
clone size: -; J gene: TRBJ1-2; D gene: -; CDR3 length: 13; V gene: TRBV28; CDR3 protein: CASSTGQNYGYTF; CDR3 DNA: TGTGCCAGCAGTACCGGGCAGAACTATGGCTACACCTTC
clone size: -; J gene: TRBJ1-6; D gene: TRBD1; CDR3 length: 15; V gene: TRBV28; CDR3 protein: CASSGTGRYNSPLHF; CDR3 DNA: TGTGCCAGCAGTGGGACAGGCCGATATAATTCACCCCTCCACTTT
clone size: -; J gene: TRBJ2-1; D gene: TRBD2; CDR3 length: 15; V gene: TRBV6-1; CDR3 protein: CASSVGLAGGYEQFF; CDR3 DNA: TGTGCCAGCAGTGTGGGACTAGCGGGAGGCTATGAGCAGTTCTTC
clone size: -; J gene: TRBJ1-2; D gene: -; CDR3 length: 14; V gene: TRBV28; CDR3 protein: CASSASGRGYGYTF; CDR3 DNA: TGTGCCAGCAGTGCCTCCGGCAGGGGCTATGGCTACACCTTC
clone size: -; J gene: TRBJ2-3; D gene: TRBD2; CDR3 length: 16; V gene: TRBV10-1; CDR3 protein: CASSELAGAGTDTQYF; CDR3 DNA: TGCGCCAGCAGTGAACTAGCGGGAGCAGGGACAGATACGCAGTATTTT
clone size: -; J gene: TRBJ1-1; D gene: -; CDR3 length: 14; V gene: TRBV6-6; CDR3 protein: CASSYQGKNTEAFF; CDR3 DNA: TGTGCCAGCAGTTATCAGGGTAAGAACACTGAAGCTTTCTTT
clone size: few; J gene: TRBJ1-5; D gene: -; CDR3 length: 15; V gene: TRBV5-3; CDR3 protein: CARSLAAGGDQPQHF; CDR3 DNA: TGTGCCAGAAGCTTGGCCGCGGGGGGCGACCAGCCCCAGCATTTT
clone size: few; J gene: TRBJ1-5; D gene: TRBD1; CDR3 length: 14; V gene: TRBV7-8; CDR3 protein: CASSTGTGNQPQHF; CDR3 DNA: TGTGCCAGCAGCACCGGGACAGGCAATCAGCCCCAGCATTTT
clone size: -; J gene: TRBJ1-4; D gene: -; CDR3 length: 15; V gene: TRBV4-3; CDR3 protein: CASSRYKEGGEKLFF; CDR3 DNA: TGCGCCAGCAGCCGTTATAAAGAGGGTGGTGAAAAACTGTTTTTT
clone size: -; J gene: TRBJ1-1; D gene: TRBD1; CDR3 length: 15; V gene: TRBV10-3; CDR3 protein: CAISAAGQANTEAFF; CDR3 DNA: TGTGCCATCAGCGCGGCGGGACAGGCAAACACTGAAGCTTTCTTT
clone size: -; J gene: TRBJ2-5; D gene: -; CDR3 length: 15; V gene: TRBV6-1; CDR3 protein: CASSEVGSKAETQYF; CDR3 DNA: TGTGCCAGCAGTGAAGTGGGATCAAAAGCGGAGACCCAGTACTTC
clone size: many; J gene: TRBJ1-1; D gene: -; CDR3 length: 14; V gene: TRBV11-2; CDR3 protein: CASSHMVGGTEAFF; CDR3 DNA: TGTGCCAGCAGCCACATGGTGGGGGGTACTGAAGCTTTCTTT
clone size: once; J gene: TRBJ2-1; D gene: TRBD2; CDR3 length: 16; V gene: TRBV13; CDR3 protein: CASSITGTSGLNEQFF; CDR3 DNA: TGTGCCAGCAGCATAACCGGGACTAGCGGCTTGAATGAGCAGTTCTTC
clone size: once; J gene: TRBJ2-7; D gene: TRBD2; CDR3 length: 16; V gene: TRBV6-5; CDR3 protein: CASSYSGLAGGYEQYF; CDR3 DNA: TGTGCCAGCAGTTACTCAGGACTAGCGGGAGGCTACGAGCAGTACTTC
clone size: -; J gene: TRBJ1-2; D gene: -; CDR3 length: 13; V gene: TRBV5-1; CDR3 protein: CASSLGGGDGYTF; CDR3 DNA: TGCGCCAGCAGCTTGGGCGGGGGCGATGGCTACACCTTC
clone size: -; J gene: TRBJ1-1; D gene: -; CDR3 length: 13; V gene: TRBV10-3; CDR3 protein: CAISEARETEAFF; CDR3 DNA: TGTGCCATCAGTGAGGCGCGGGAGACTGAAGCTTTCTTT
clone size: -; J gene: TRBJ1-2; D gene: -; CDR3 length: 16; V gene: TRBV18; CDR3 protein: CASSPPLTEASYGYTF; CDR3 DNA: TGTGCCAGCTCACCCCCTCTGACAGAAGCTAGCTATGGCTACACCTTC